This entry lists 24 T cell receptor beta chains sequenced from one sample in a study of read filtering for tumor transcriptome and immune sequencing. Molecular barcoded adaptors covering alpha/delta and beta/gamma chains were used on approximately 400 ng RNA. TCRdb recomputed calls from the reads with MiXCR, one row per CDR3 protein. The sample carries roughly 59,000 distinct CDR3 sequences, around a fifth recorded once. The sequencing sample was made of a population of CD138-negative cells sorted from bone marrow. The receptors shown here come from a donor at least 40 years old with multiple myeloma.

On this clonotype: A read error is likely here: a far larger clone is one base away. The V call is TRBV12-3 or TRBV12-4, the J call TRBJ1-6; D is unclear. The CDR3 runs 12 residues. CDR3 amino acids: CASSLGLNEALF. The CDR3 DNA reads TGTGCCAGCAGCCTCGGACTGAATGAAGCTCTCTTT.

This clonotype was seen repeatedly, ten times or more. This rearrangement joins TRBV29-1 to TRBJ2-7; D gene uncertain. Trimming cost V 1 base and J 7 bases, with 11 bases left between them. The CDR3 spans 12 residues. The germline gives CDR1 SQVTM, CDR2 ANQGSEA. The CDR3 is CSVEGDLGEQYF. As DNA, the CDR3 is TGCAGCGTTGAAGGGGATCTAGGGGAGCAGTACTTC.

Ten or more counts support this clonotype. The chain uses TRBV6-5 and TRBJ2-4; the match to TRBD1 covers 8 bases. Germline V gene data show CDR1 as MNHEY and CDR2 as SVGAGI. The length of the CDR3 is 13 residues. V lost 5 bases to trimming and J lost 13 bases; unmatched junction nucleotides: 10. CDR3 loop: CASSNGPGQEQYF. Written as DNA, the CDR3 is TGTGCCAGCAGTAATGGACCGGGACAGGAGCAGTACTTC.

This clonotype has a count of ten or more. The V and J genes are TRBV30 and TRBJ1-2; TRBD1 is a possible D gene (5 bases). Trimming removed 2 bases at V and 7 bases at J, with 14 bases between. Germline lookup yields CDR1 GTSNPN and CDR2 SVGIG (reference sequence). The CDR3 totals 13 residues. In DNA form, the CDR3 reads TGTGCCTGGAGTCCCGGGACGGTTGGTGGCTACACCTTC. Translated, it gives CAWSPGTVGGYTF.

This clonotype was observed many times. In nucleotides, the CDR3 is TGTGCCAGCAGCCGGACAGCCAAAAACATTCAGTACTTC. This translates into CASSRTAKNIQYF. The chain recombines TRBV13 with TRBJ2-4; D is uncertain. This CDR3 contains 13 residues. Germline V gene data show CDR1 as PRHDT and CDR2 as FYEKMQ (reference sequence). Trimming removed 5 bases from V and 0 bases from J, with 5 bases in between. Combining the CDR3 with reference TRBV13 and TRBJ2-4 gives the whole variable domain AAGVIQSPRHLIKEKRETATLKCYPIPRHDTVYWYQQGPGQDPQFLISFYEKMQSDKGSIPDRFSAQQFSDYHSELNMSSLELGDSALYFCASSRTAKNIQYFGAGTRLSVL.

Notes on this clonotype: This probably arose from a read error, given a far larger clone one base away. The chain employs TRBV7-8 and TRBJ1-2; possible D gene TRBD1, 6 bases. Germline CDR1 and CDR2: SGHVS and FQNEAQ. The CDR3 totals 15 residues. This CDR3 is CASSHRTGRFYGYAF. DNA of the CDR3: TGTGCCAGCAGCCACCGTACAGGGAGATTCTATGGCTACGCCTTC.

The chain joins TRBV20-1 to TRBJ2-5; TRBD2 might be the D (6 bases). Looked up from germline, CDR1 is DFQATT and CDR2 is SNEGSKA (reference sequence). CDR3 length: 15 amino acids. The ends were cut back, 5 bases at V and 5 bases at J, with 21 bases in the middle. CDR3: CSAFTGTQAVETQYF. DNA for the CDR3: TGCAGTGCTTTCACCGGGACTCAAGCCGTTGAGACCCAGTACTTC.

There are many counts of this clonotype. The chain is built from TRBV5-1 and TRBJ2-1; a weak D match, TRBD2 (5 bases). V dropped 0 bases and J dropped 6 bases, with 13 bases sitting between them. Germline V gene data show CDR1 as SGHRS and CDR2 as YFSETQ. The CDR3 length is 15 residues. CDR3 in DNA: TGCGCCAGCAGCTTGGATCCGGGAATGGGCAATGAGCAGTTCTTC. Its protein is CASSLDPGMGNEQFF.

For this clonotype: Compared with germline, one end of the junction differs, possibly owing to a read error. The V and J genes are TRBV6-5 and TRBJ2-1; 10 bases map to TRBD2. This CDR3 region has 16 residues. Germline CDR1 and CDR2: MNHEY and SVGAGI. The DNA of the CDR3 is TGTGCCAACAGTCCACCAGCGGGGGGGCCCTACAATGAGCAGTTCTTC. This encodes CANSPPAGGPYNEQFF.

This clonotype was picked up a small number of times. This sequence joins TRBV28 and TRBJ1-2; D gene unclear. The germline V and J ends were trimmed by 5 bases and 6 bases, with 16 bases remaining between them. This CDR3 is 14 amino acids long. Per germline, CDR1 MDHEN and CDR2 SYDVKM. The CDR3 DNA reads TGTGCCAGCAGTCCCGCCGGACGGATTAATGGCTACACCTTC. It yields the protein CASSPAGRINGYTF.

This clonotype was counted ten times or more. The chain recombines TRBV19 with TRBJ2-2, with 9 positions matching TRBD2. CDR3 length: 13 residues. The ends lost 8 bases at V and 7 bases at J; junction bases unmatched: 5. Germline V gives CDR1 LNHDA, CDR2 SQIVND (reference sequence). CDR3 residues: CASGREGHGELFF. DNA of the CDR3: TGTGCCAGTGGGCGGGAGGGCCACGGGGAGCTGTTTTTT.

CDR3 in DNA: TGTGCCAGCATTGGGAGTAGCGGCGGAGCCGGGGAGCTGTTTTTT. It translates to CASIGSSGGAGELFF. This chain links TRBV2 with TRBJ2-2, with D possibly being TRBD2 (6 bases). The CDR3 extends over 15 amino acids. CDR1 SNHLY and CDR2 FYNNEI come from the germline V gene. Trimming pared 7 bases from V and 6 bases from J, leaving 18 bases between.

This clonotype has at least ten counts. The chain carries TRBV29-1 and TRBJ2-7, with a possible D match to TRBD2 (6 bases). This CDR3 has 12 amino acids. The germline V and J ends were trimmed by 1 base and 5 bases, with 9 bases remaining between them. Germline CDR1 and CDR2: SQVTM and ANQGSEA. This CDR3 reads CSVEGGVDEQYF. CDR3 in DNA: TGCAGCGTTGAAGGGGGGGTCGACGAGCAGTACTTC.

Ten or more counts support this clonotype. The V and J genes are TRBV29-1 and TRBJ2-7; no clear D. Per the germline V gene, CDR1 is SQVTM and CDR2 is ANQGSEA. The CDR3 totals 13 residues. Between the trimmed V and J ends, which lost 4 bases and 2 bases, there was a span of 12 bases. The CDR3, as DNA: TGCAGCGTTGTGGTCCCCCTCACCTACGAGCAGTACTTC. Translation gives CSVVVPLTYEQYF.

This clonotype was counted at least ten times. DNA of the CDR3: TGTGCCAGCAGCTTAGTGGCAGGGCACACCGGGGAGCTGTTTTTT. Its translation: CASSLVAGHTGELFF. The chain links TRBV7-9 to TRBJ2-2, with a tentative D call TRBD1 (5 bases). The CDR3 runs 15 residues. Germline CDR1 reads SEHNR; CDR2 reads FQNEAQ (reference sequence). V was pared by 1 base and J by 3 bases, with 9 bases between.

The chain combines TRBV7-2 with TRBJ2-2, with D possibly matching TRBD2 (6 bases). Between the trimmed V and J ends, which lost 6 bases and 1 base, there was a span of 15 bases. Germline V gene sequence: CDR1 SGHTA, CDR2 FQGNSA. This CDR3 contains 16 residues. The CDR3 spells CASSADLRGNTGELFF. CDR3 coding DNA: TGTGCCAGCAGTGCGGACTTGCGGGGGAACACCGGGGAGCTGTTTTTT.

At least ten counts were recorded for this clonotype. V usage is TRBV5-1 and J usage is TRBJ2-7; weak D call: TRBD2 (6 bases). The germline V gene encodes CDR1 SGHRS and CDR2 YFSETQ. This CDR3 comprises 14 residues. Trimming removed 4 bases at V and 2 bases at J, with 13 bases between. The CDR3 nucleotides are TGCGCCAGCAGCGGGGGGACGCAAGCCTACGAGCAGTACTTC. Translation gives CASSGGTQAYEQYF.

At least ten counts were recorded for this clonotype. J is TRBJ1-6 and V is TRBV12-3 or TRBV12-4; D is uncertain. The V and J ends lost 1 base and 7 bases respectively, with 2 bases between them. The CDR3 loop spans 12 amino acids. In DNA, the CDR3 is TGTGCCAGCAGTTTAGGGAATTCACCCCTCCACTTT. It translates to CASSLGNSPLHF.

As concerns this clonotype: Since a much larger clone is just one base distant, this may be a read error. The chain links TRBV6-4 to TRBJ2-3; D is perhaps TRBD1 (6 bases). The CDR3 extends over 15 amino acids. Per the germline V gene, CDR1 is MRHNA and CDR2 is SNTAGT. The CDR3 DNA follows: TGTGCCAGCGCAGCCGGGACACGAGTCACAGCTACGCAGTATTTT. This gives the protein CASAAGTRVTATQYF.

The V gene is TRBV2, the J gene TRBJ1-2; no clear D. The CDR3 loop spans 13 amino acids. The ends were cut back, 1 base at V and 5 bases at J, with 8 bases in the middle. Germline CDR1 and CDR2: SNHLY and FYNNEI. The CDR3 loop reads CASSEGRWYGYTF. Written as DNA, the CDR3 is TGTGCCAGCAGTGAAGGCCGCTGGTATGGCTACACCTTC.

This clonotype came up many times. The chain carries TRBV30 and TRBJ1-1; 8 nucleotides line up with TRBD1. Germline trimming cut 3 bases from V and 7 bases from J; bases unmatched to any gene: 7. CDR3 length: 13 residues. Germline V lookup: CDR1 GTSNPN, CDR2 SVGIG (reference sequence). CDR3 in amino acids: CAWSADRGYEAFF. The CDR3 coding sequence is TGTGCCTGGAGCGCTGACAGGGGTTATGAAGCTTTCTTT.

There are many counts of this clonotype. The gene calls are TRBV20-1 and TRBJ2-1; TRBD1 is a possible D gene (5 bases). Per germline, CDR1 DFQATT and CDR2 SNEGSKA (reference sequence). This CDR3 comprises 14 residues. V lost 7 bases to trimming and J lost 2 bases, with 15 bases between them. The CDR3 coding sequence is TGCAGTGTTTCTTCAGTGGGGCCCTACAATGAGCAGTTCTTC. The encoded protein is CSVSSVGPYNEQFF.

The table lists this clonotype with a few counts. The chain links TRBV20-1 to TRBJ2-7; 9 bases fit TRBD1. The CDR3 consists of 14 residues. CDR1 is DFQATT, CDR2 SNEGSKA, per germline (reference sequence). Losses at the gene ends were 3 bases for V and 3 bases for J; bases not matched to a gene: 6. CDR3 region: CSASTGTGYYEQYF. The CDR3 DNA follows: TGCAGTGCTAGCACCGGGACAGGGTACTACGAGCAGTACTTC.

This clonotype appeared a single time. This clone may be a read error of a much larger clone one base away. The genes are TRBV10-3 and TRBJ2-3, with D maybe TRBD2 (6 bases). This CDR3 contains 16 residues. Germline V gives CDR1 ENHRY, CDR2 SYGVKD. In DNA, the CDR3 is TGTGCCATCAGTCAGTCTACCGGGGGTAGCACAGATACGCAGTATTTT. Its protein is CAISQSTGGSTDTQYF.